This T cell receptor beta chain was profiled in a study of Ad26.COV2.S vaccination and SARS-CoV-2 variants. Study-level information: The study gave Ad26.COV2.S intramuscularly, once or twice 56 days apart.

With respect to this clone: What it recognizes is unknown.

Germline V CDR1 and CDR2: SGHRS, YFSETQ. The CDR3 runs to 16 residues. V was cut by 0 bases and J by 3 bases, with 12 bases left in between. General study findings and limits: Non-spike TCR breadth was similar in vaccine and placebo recipients. Ad26.COV2.S recipients had broader spike-specific TCRs (P = 0.0014).

Data came from immunoSEQ multiplex PCR; TCRdb stores just in-frame clones and leaves some out. The sample yields more than 300,000 clones, about 86% seen once. Treatment indicated: 19 received Ad26.COV2.S at low or high dose, single or two shots; roughly five received placebo; per-sample allocation not given. It was on day 63 after the first vaccine or placebo injection that samples were taken. This vaccine is an Ad26 vector that expresses the Wuhan-strain SARS-CoV-2 spike. The rearrangement uses TRBV5-1 and TRBJ2-2; no firm D call. Sequencing used peripheral blood, obtained in a trial of Ad26.COV2.S vaccine versus placebo. The clonotype was recovered from a person aged 18-60 years who received the Ad26.COV2.S COVID-19 vaccine or a placebo. CDR3: CASSLDPTMDTGELFF. In DNA form, the CDR3 reads TGCGCCAGCAGCTTGGACCCTACGATGGACACCGGGGAGCTGTTTTTT.